Following are 23 T cell receptor beta chains from one sample sequenced in a study of T cells after yellow fever vaccination. TCRdb recomputed calls from the 5' RACE reads with MiXCR, one row per CDR3 protein. The data show around 49,000 distinct CDR3 sequences, 6.5% to 8.5% seen once. Source: CD8+ T cells not binding an NS4B(214-222) dextramer, sorted from PBMCs, taken 45 days after the yellow fever booster vaccination. The receptors were sampled from a man in his thirties or forties who received the YFV17D yellow fever vaccine.

In its sample, this clonotype was seen a few times. CDR3 nucleotide sequence: TGTGCCAGCAGTTACTCCCCCCCCGGGGTTGACGAGCAGTACTTC. Protein product: CASSYSPPGVDEQYF. The chain employs TRBV6-5 and TRBJ2-7, with D tentatively TRBD2 (5 bases). CDR1 is MNHEY, CDR2 SVGAGI, per germline. Trimming removed 0 bases at V and 5 bases at J, with 14 bases between. This CDR3 is built from 15 residues.

V gene TRBV7-9 combines with J gene TRBJ2-4, with D perhaps being TRBD1 or TRBD2 (5 bases each). CDR1 is SEHNR, CDR2 FQNEAQ, per germline (reference sequence). The CDR3 spans 13 residues. V lost 6 bases and J lost 7, with 13 bases in between. CDR3 sequence reads: CASRAGSGNIQYF. CDR3 nucleotides: TGTGCCAGCAGAGCAGGGTCGGGGAACATTCAGTACTTC.

This clonotype was observed at least ten times. V usage is TRBV29-1 and J usage is TRBJ2-7; maybe TRBD2 (6 bases). This CDR3 is 12 amino acids long. Deletions cut 8 bases from V and 2 bases from J, with 13 bases between. Germline CDR1 SQVTM, CDR2 ANQGSEA. DNA of the CDR3: TGCAGCATGCGGCGGGGACCCTACGAGCAGTACTTC. It yields the protein CSMRRGPYEQYF.

This clonotype was counted at least ten times. The chain uses TRBV30 and TRBJ2-7; 9 bases align to TRBD2. V shed 1 base, J shed 4 bases, and the junction held 5 bases outside the gene matches. CDR1 is GTSNPN, CDR2 SVGIG, per germline (reference sequence). The CDR3 is 14 residues long. The CDR3 region has the DNA TGTGCCTGGAGTGGCGGGGGGGGTTTATACGAGCAGTACTTC. Its translation is CAWSGGGGLYEQYF.

This clonotype was seen at least ten times. The chain uses TRBV28 and TRBJ2-5, with unresolved D. With 2 bases removed from V and 5 bases from J, the gap between germline ends came to 12 bases. The CDR3 runs to 14 residues. Germline-derived CDR1 and CDR2 are MDHEN and SYDVKM. The CDR3 loop reads CASSLTGGVETQYF. DNA of the CDR3: TGTGCCAGCAGTTTAACGGGCGGTGTTGAGACCCAGTACTTC.

In its sample, this clonotype was seen many times. V is TRBV5-1 and J is TRBJ2-5; D is possibly TRBD1 (5 bases). The CDR3 runs to 14 residues. The V gene's germline CDR1 is SGHRS and CDR2 YFSETQ. V was clipped by 7 bases and J by 1 base, with 14 bases between them. In DNA form, the CDR3 reads TGCGCCAGCGAATATGGGGCCCGCCAAGAGACCCAGTACTTC. This codes for CASEYGARQETQYF.

The sample holds many counts of this clonotype. The rearrangement joins TRBV5-6 to TRBJ1-1, with a possible D match to TRBD1 (5 bases). This CDR3 contains 12 residues. CDR1 is SGHDT and CDR2 is YYEEEE in the germline V gene. Between the trimmed V and J ends, which lost 3 bases and 4 bases, there was a span of 7 bases. This CDR3 reads CASSWGSTEAFF. In DNA, the CDR3 is TGTGCCAGCAGCTGGGGCAGCACTGAAGCTTTCTTT.

This clonotype was seen only a few times. CDR3 region: CASGLGSGEQYF. CDR3 sequence (DNA): TGTGCTAGTGGTTTGGGGTCGGGGGAGCAGTACTTC. The rearrangement links TRBV12-5 to TRBJ2-7, with TRBD2 as a possible D gene (5 bases). The CDR3 loop spans 12 amino acids. The ends were cut back, 1 base at V and 7 bases at J, with 8 bases in the middle. Germline V gene sequence: CDR1 LGHNT, CDR2 FRNRAP.

This clonotype has a count of ten or more. This sequence joins TRBV2 and TRBJ2-7, with D tentatively TRBD1 (6 bases). This CDR3 contains 11 residues. Looked up from germline, CDR1 is SNHLY and CDR2 is FYNNEI. V lost 3 bases to trimming and J lost 11 bases, with 11 bases between them. The CDR3 DNA follows: TGTGCCAGCAGTGAGTCGGCAGGGGAGTACTTC. It is translated as CASSESAGEYF.

This clonotype was detected many times. V usage is TRBV7-8 and J usage is TRBJ2-4; D uncertain. Germline loops: CDR1 SGHVS, CDR2 FQNEAQ. The CDR3 has 17 amino acids. Trimming shortened V by 1 base and J by 0 bases, and 13 bases separated the two germline ends. The CDR3 DNA follows: TGTGCCAGCAGCTTAGGTTGGCGTTCTCTAGCCAAAAACATTCAGTACTTC. It encodes CASSLGWRSLAKNIQYF.

This clonotype was seen at least ten times. This chain links TRBV20-1 with TRBJ2-7; no clear D. This CDR3 is 14 amino acids long. Germline V lookup: CDR1 DFQATT, CDR2 SNEGSKA (reference sequence). V lost 3 bases, J lost 2 bases, and 14 bases lay in between. CDR3 in amino acids: CSASETWGTYEQYF. CDR3 bases: TGCAGTGCTAGCGAAACCTGGGGTACCTACGAGCAGTACTTC.

This clonotype has a count of ten or more. V gene TRBV12-3 or TRBV12-4 combines with J gene TRBJ1-1, with D possibly TRBD1 on 5 matching bases. The CDR3 is made up of 12 amino acids. Between the trimmed V and J ends, which lost 7 bases and 3 bases, there was a span of 9 bases. The DNA of the CDR3 is TGTGCCAGCACCGGGGGGGACACTGAAGCTTTCTTT. This gives the protein CASTGGDTEAFF.

This clonotype was counted many times. The gene calls are TRBV6-4 and TRBJ1-5; D is uncertain. This CDR3 comprises 15 residues. V was shortened by 3 bases and J by 0 bases, with 9 bases between the two germline ends. CDR1 is MRHNA and CDR2 is SNTAGT in the germline V gene. Here the CDR3 reads CASSEAAYSNQPQHF. The CDR3 DNA follows: TGTGCCAGCAGTGAGGCGGCTTATAGCAATCAGCCCCAGCATTTT.

This clonotype came up many times. This rearrangement joins TRBV5-6 to TRBJ2-3, with no clear D. The CDR3 covers 12 residues. V dropped 4 bases and J dropped 2 bases, with 5 bases sitting between them. CDR1 and CDR2 (germline): SGHDT, YYEEEE. For the CDR3, the DNA is TGTGCCAGCAGCACATTCACAGATACGCAGTATTTT. Translating gives CASSTFTDTQYF.

This clonotype showed up many times. The J gene is TRBJ2-1, the V gene TRBV29-1; D may be TRBD1 or TRBD2 (5 bases each). The CDR3 is 11 residues long. Germline CDR1 SQVTM, CDR2 ANQGSEA. The V end was cut by 6 bases, the J end by 6 bases, with 9 bases between. For the CDR3, the DNA is TGCAGCGTGGGGACGCTCAATGAGCAGTTCTTC. Translation gives CSVGTLNEQFF.

This clonotype was seen many times. The CDR3 reads CASSPGTSGTPGELFF. The DNA for the CDR3 is TGTGCCAGCAGCCCCGGGACTAGCGGGACACCCGGGGAGCTGTTTTTT. The chain links TRBV7-9 to TRBJ2-2; TRBD2 agrees at 13 bases. In germline, CDR1 is SEHNR, CDR2 FQNEAQ (reference sequence). The CDR3 is made up of 16 amino acids. The junction had 6 bases not matched to a gene; V was cut back by 5 bases and J by 6 bases.

In its sample, this clonotype was seen many times. CDR3 bases: TGCGCCAGCAGCCCTGGTCGGAGGGGCGCCTACGAGCAGTACTTC. Translation gives CASSPGRRGAYEQYF. The chain uses TRBV4-3 and TRBJ2-7; D is perhaps TRBD2 (6 bases). Per the germline V gene, CDR1 is LGHNA and CDR2 is YSLEER. Trimming took 4 bases from V and 2 from J, leaving 15 bases between them. This CDR3 spans 15 amino acids.

This clonotype appeared many times. V gene TRBV20-1 combines with J gene TRBJ2-2, with D perhaps being TRBD1 or TRBD2 (5 bases each). The CDR3 runs to 13 residues. Per germline, CDR1 DFQATT and CDR2 SNEGSKA (reference sequence). CDR3 bases: TGCAGCGCCGGGACCTCGAACACCGGGGAGCTGTTTTTT. This codes for CSAGTSNTGELFF.

This clonotype came up many times. This sequence joins TRBV14 and TRBJ2-7, with D possibly being TRBD1 (5 bases). The V and J ends lost 1 base and 2 bases respectively, with 9 bases between them. Germline V gene data show CDR1 as SGHDN and CDR2 as FVKESK. This CDR3 is 14 amino acids long. The CDR3 nucleotides read TGTGCCAGCAGCCAAGCTCAGGGCACCTACGAGCAGTACTTC. This gives the protein CASSQAQGTYEQYF.

This clonotype appeared a few times. The gene calls are TRBV5-4 and TRBJ2-7; TRBD2 matches 8 bases. Germline V gene data show CDR1 as SGHNT and CDR2 as YYREEE (reference sequence). The CDR3 is 14 amino acids. CDR3 sequence: CVTHDSGSSYEQYF. CDR3 nucleotides: TGTGTCACACACGACAGCGGGAGCTCCTACGAGCAGTACTTC.

The CDR3 bases are TGTGCCAGCAGCTCCCCCATAGCGGGACTGGAGACCCAGTACTTC. It is translated as CASSSPIAGLETQYF. This chain links TRBV7-6 with TRBJ2-5; 8 nucleotides line up with TRBD2. Germline loops: CDR1 SGHVS, CDR2 FNYEAQ. Trimming removed 4 bases from V and 5 bases from J; junction bases left unmatched: 9. The length of the CDR3 is 15 residues.

The chain carries TRBV5-4 and TRBJ2-7; a possible D gene is TRBD1 (6 bases). The CDR3 spans 14 residues. Trimming removed 0 bases at V and 2 bases at J, with 9 bases between. From germline, CDR1 is SGHNT and CDR2 YYREEE (reference sequence). The CDR3 loop reads CASSLGTDPYEQYF. The CDR3 DNA reads as TGTGCCAGCAGCTTGGGGACAGATCCCTACGAGCAGTACTTC.

This clonotype was counted ten times or more. The rearrangement joins TRBV6-1 to TRBJ2-7; D may correspond to TRBD1 or TRBD2 (5 bases each). The CDR3 covers 16 residues. The V gene lost 6 bases and the J gene lost 2 bases, with 20 bases spanning the gap. Germline CDR1 MNHNS, CDR2 SASEGT. The CDR3 loop reads CASSPPGLGVPYEQYF. The CDR3 nucleotides are TGTGCCAGCAGCCCACCCGGGTTGGGGGTTCCCTACGAGCAGTACTTC.